These T cell receptor beta chains were read from a single sample in a study of blood T cell repertoires in COVID-19. TCRdb keeps only in-frame clones here, not all; method: immunoSEQ multiplex PCR. The sample has 280,000 or so clones; 88% are singletons. The sample was peripheral blood. Source of these receptors: a man younger than 35 with active or convalescent COVID-19. CDR3s include the opening cysteine and the closing phenylalanine or tryptophan. A D gene is named only where the DNA matches it firmly. The size entry is marked missing in some rows and otherwise reads once, few, many or a size class.

abundance | j_gene | v_gene | d_gene | CDR3aa | CDR3nt
few | TRBJ2-2 | TRBV6-4 | NA | CASSDSGPGEAGELFF | TGTGCCAGCAGTGACTCCGGCCCAGGGGAAGCCGGGGAGCTGTTTTTT
few | TRBJ2-4 | TRBV2 | TRBD1 | CASSYRGSSILAKNIQYF | TGTGCCAGCAGTTACAGGGGGAGTTCTATCTTAGCCAAAAACATTCAGTACTTC
NA | TRBJ2-3 | TRBV24-1 | NA | CATSDQRTSTDTQYF | TGTGCCACCAGTGACCAAAGAACTAGCACAGATACGCAGTATTTT
NA | TRBJ1-1 | TRBV7-8 | NA | CASSLARYTHTEAFF | TGTGCCAGCAGCTTAGCACGATACACGCACACTGAAGCTTTCTTT
NA | TRBJ1-4 | TRBV27 | TRBD1 | CASRTGQNNEKLFF | TGTGCCAGCAGAACGGGACAGAATAATGAAAAACTGTTTTTT
NA | TRBJ1-1 | TRBV9 | NA | CASSVGRVTEAFF | TGTGCCAGCAGCGTAGGCAGGGTAACTGAAGCTTTCTTT
NA | TRBJ1-4 | TRBV7-6 | NA | CASSPSGLLNGEKLFF | TGTGCCAGCAGCCCGAGTGGGCTCCTGAATGGTGAAAAACTGTTTTTT
NA | TRBJ2-7 | TRBV11-3 | NA | CASSLRDKITYEQYF | TGTGCCAGCAGCTTAAGGGACAAAATCACCTACGAGCAGTACTTC
NA | TRBJ2-3 | TRBV7-2 | TRBD2 | CASSRLAGGYTDTQYF | TGTGCCAGCAGCCGGTTAGCGGGGGGGTACACAGATACGCAGTATTTT
NA | TRBJ1-1 | TRBV13 | TRBD1 | CASSPGGQGEAEAFF | TGTGCCAGCAGCCCCGGTGGACAGGGGGAAGCTGAAGCTTTCTTT
NA | TRBJ2-2 | TRBV24-1 | TRBD2 | CATSDGTSGFTGELFF | TGTGCCACCAGTGATGGGACTAGCGGATTCACCGGGGAGCTGTTTTTT
NA | TRBJ1-2 | TRBV6-1 | NA | CASSEARWQAFDWNYGYTF | TGTGCCAGCAGTGAAGCCCGCTGGCAGGCCTTTGATTGGAACTATGGCTACACCTTC
NA | TRBJ2-5 | TRBV29-1 | TRBD2 | CSVVPAEREWETQYF | TGCAGCGTTGTCCCAGCCGAGCGGGAATGGGAGACCCAGTACTTC
once | TRBJ2-1 | TRBV4-1 | NA | CASSQDSDRYNEQFF | TGCGCCAGCAGCCAAGATTCGGACAGATACAATGAGCAGTTCTTC
NA | TRBJ1-5 | TRBV6-5 | NA | CASSYSALNQPQHF | TGTGCCAGCAGTTACTCGGCTTTAAATCAGCCCCAGCATTTT
NA | TRBJ2-1 | TRBV7-6 | TRBD1 | CASSLAGTGDNEQFF | TGTGCCAGCAGCTTAGCTGGGACAGGGGACAATGAGCAGTTCTTC
NA | TRBJ1-2 | TRBV7-2 | TRBD1 | CASSPGTGEIYGYTF | TGTGCCAGCAGCCCGGGGACAGGGGAAATCTATGGCTACACCTTC
NA | TRBJ2-7 | TRBV27 | TRBD2 | CASTSGGYEQYF | TGTGCCAGCACCAGCGGGGGTTACGAGCAGTACTTC
NA | TRBJ2-2 | TRBV24-1 | TRBD1 | CATSGGQVTGELFF | TGTGCCACCAGTGGGGGACAGGTGACCGGGGAGCTGTTTTTT
NA | TRBJ2-3 | TRBV9 | NA | CASSGLGYADTQYF | TGTGCCAGCAGCGGACTAGGGTATGCAGATACGCAGTATTTT
once | TRBJ2-1 | TRBV6-2/TRBV6-3 | TRBD2 | CASSPLAGHNEQFF | TGTGCCAGCAGTCCACTAGCGGGGCACAATGAGCAGTTCTTC
NA | TRBJ1-2 | TRBV19 | NA | CASSIGWRGPLNYGYTF | TGTGCCAGTAGTATAGGCTGGCGAGGGCCCCTAAACTATGGCTACACCTTC
NA | TRBJ2-7 | TRBV6-9 | TRBD1 | CASSLPGQGPIEQYF | TGTGCCAGCAGTCTACCGGGACAGGGACCGATCGAGCAGTACTTC
NA | TRBJ2-5 | TRBV5-4 | TRBD2 | CASSSRTSGGRETQYF | TGTGCCAGCAGCTCCAGGACTAGCGGGGGACGGGAGACCCAGTACTTC
NA | TRBJ2-2 | TRBV7-8 | TRBD2 | CASSLSGGVNTGELFF | TGTGCCAGCAGCTTAAGCGGGGGGGTTAACACCGGGGAGCTGTTTTTT
few | TRBJ1-1 | TRBV5-6 | TRBD1 | CASSFLTGDPSFGAEAFF | TGTGCCAGCAGCTTCCTGACAGGGGACCCCTCGTTCGGCGCTGAAGCTTTCTTT
NA | TRBJ2-7 | TRBV4-3 | TRBD1 | CASSPGGLFSYEQYF | TGCGCCAGCAGTCCAGGGGGCTTATTCTCCTACGAGCAGTACTTC
NA | TRBJ2-7 | TRBV5-5 | NA | CASSFQGVSPYEQYF | TGTGCCAGCAGCTTTCAGGGCGTTTCCCCCTACGAGCAGTACTTC
NA | TRBJ2-1 | TRBV9 | NA | CASSVGDNNEQFF | TGTGCCAGCAGCGTAGGCGATAACAATGAGCAGTTCTTC
NA | TRBJ1-1 | TRBV14 | TRBD1 | CASSQLTGFEAFF | TGTGCCAGCAGCCAACTGACAGGGTTCGAAGCTTTCTTT
NA | TRBJ2-5 | TRBV12-1 | NA | CASSFERETQYF | TGTGCCAGCAGCTTTGAGCGAGAGACCCAGTACTTC
NA | TRBJ1-4 | TRBV5-1 | TRBD1 | CASSWGTGNEKLFF | TGCGCCAGCAGCTGGGGGACAGGAAATGAAAAACTGTTTTTT
NA | TRBJ1-4 | TRBV5-1 | NA | CASSPWGGGNEKLFF | TGCGCCAGCAGCCCATGGGGGGGAGGTAATGAAAAACTGTTTTTT
NA | TRBJ2-3 | TRBV27 | NA | CASSNSIWSTDTQYF | TGTGCCAGCAGTAATAGCATATGGAGCACAGATACGCAGTATTTT
NA | TRBJ2-2 | TRBV7-3 | NA | CASSLNRAGAGELFF | TGTGCCAGCAGCTTAAACAGGGCAGGGGCCGGGGAGCTGTTTTTT
once | TRBJ2-3 | TRBV7-6 | TRBD2 | CASSLRAWTSGDSTDTQYF | TGTGCCAGCAGCCTTAGAGCCTGGACTAGCGGGGACAGCACAGATACGCAGTATTTT
NA | TRBJ2-3 | TRBV27 | NA | CASGRFGDTQYF | TGTGCCAGCGGGAGATTTGGAGATACGCAGTATTTT
NA | TRBJ2-7 | TRBV13 | TRBD1 | CASSFRTGGLHEQYF | TGTGCCAGCAGCTTTCGGACAGGGGGCTTGCACGAGCAGTACTTC
NA | TRBJ1-4 | TRBV7-8 | NA | CASSHTREEKLFF | TGTGCCAGCAGCCACACTAGGGAAGAAAAACTGTTTTTT
NA | TRBJ2-3 | TRBV27 | TRBD1 | CASSLLTTGTGGSTDTQYF | TGTGCCAGCAGTTTATTAACCACCGGGACAGGTGGTAGCACAGATACGCAGTATTTT
NA | TRBJ2-6 | TRBV19 | TRBD2 | CASSISSGSPSGANVLTF | TGTGCCAGTAGTATTTCTAGCGGGTCGCCCTCTGGGGCCAACGTCCTGACTTTC
NA | TRBJ2-3 | TRBV29-1 | NA | CSAGPGGAEDTQYF | TGCAGCGCGGGGCCTGGGGGGGCTGAAGATACGCAGTATTTT
NA | TRBJ2-4 | TRBV15 | NA | CATSRGSSASKNIQYF | TGTGCCACCAGCAGAGGTTCTAGCGCATCCAAAAACATTCAGTACTTC
NA | TRBJ1-2 | TRBV4-1 | NA | CAPPRPHLLPGQGYGYTF | TGCGCCCCCCCCCGGCCCCACCTCCTCCCTGGGCAGGGGTATGGCTACACCTTC
NA | TRBJ2-7 | TRBV7-9 | NA | CASSLGRGVIDEQYF | TGTGCCAGCAGCTTAGGCCGGGGAGTCATCGACGAGCAGTACTTC
NA | TRBJ2-1 | TRBV2 | NA | CASSDSPGYRGEQFF | TGTGCCAGCAGTGATTCACCGGGGTACAGAGGTGAGCAGTTCTTC
NA | TRBJ2-5 | TRBV11-2 | NA | CASSLDPNLFRSQETQYF | TGTGCCAGCAGCTTAGACCCGAATTTGTTTCGCAGTCAAGAGACCCAGTACTTC
NA | TRBJ2-1 | TRBV7-3 | NA | CASSFFSGNEQFF | TGTGCCAGCAGTTTTTTCAGTGGCAATGAGCAGTTCTTC